This TCR beta chain derives from a study of beta chain features in type 1 diabetes. Isolated RNA was reverse transcribed in full, so expressed TCRB transcripts were sequenced. Sequenced by immunoSEQ multiplex PCR; TCRdb stores in-frame clones only, minus some. Of some 700,000 clones listed, around an eighth were seen once; the top ten hold 0.022%. Sort purity for all populations was recorded as exceeding 98%. The CDR3 covers 13 residues. V lost 6 bases, J lost 2 bases, and 11 bases lay in between. CDR1 SGHRS and CDR2 YFSETQ come from the germline V gene. Study results and caveats: Type 1 diabetes patients had TCRB CDR3s that were shorter (moderately but significantly so) in all four CD4+ subsets.

This clone was seen more than once but under ten times. Its antigen is unidentified. This receptor was identified in a man aged 18 to 30 with type 1 diabetes. Sequenced input: naive CD4+ T cells from blood. The V gene is TRBV5-1, the J gene TRBJ1-1; no clear D. CDR3 sequence: CASTEPANTEAFF. DNA for the CDR3: TGCGCCAGCACAGAACCGGCAAACACTGAAGCTTTCTTT.